This TCR beta chain was captured by sequencing in a study of T cell responses to AZD1222 COVID-19 vaccine. Study-wide background: The study pooled second doses at about 4 or about 12 weeks. Overall study results and limits: Donor demographics were predominantly white British with a female majority; clonal diversity may be underestimated. Baseline testing showed seropositivity in only six AZD1222 recipients.

The germline V and J ends were trimmed by 6 bases and 0 bases, with 6 bases remaining between them. The length of the CDR3 is 14 residues. The V gene's germline CDR1 is SNHLY and CDR2 FYNNEI. Sequencing was performed with immunoSEQ multiplex PCR; in TCRdb, only in-frame clones are kept and a portion is missing. The sample shows 65,000 to 95,000 clones, 80% to 90% of them seen only once. A remark on this clone: Its antigen is not identified.

Here the sequenced sample was peripheral blood, taken on day 0 of AZD1222 vaccination. J is TRBJ2-6 and V is TRBV2; D gene ambiguous. This clonotype was obtained from an adult in good health. The CDR3 nucleotides read TGTGCCAGCAGCGGACGCTCTGGGGCCAACGTCCTGACTTTC. Translated, it gives CASSGRSGANVLTF.